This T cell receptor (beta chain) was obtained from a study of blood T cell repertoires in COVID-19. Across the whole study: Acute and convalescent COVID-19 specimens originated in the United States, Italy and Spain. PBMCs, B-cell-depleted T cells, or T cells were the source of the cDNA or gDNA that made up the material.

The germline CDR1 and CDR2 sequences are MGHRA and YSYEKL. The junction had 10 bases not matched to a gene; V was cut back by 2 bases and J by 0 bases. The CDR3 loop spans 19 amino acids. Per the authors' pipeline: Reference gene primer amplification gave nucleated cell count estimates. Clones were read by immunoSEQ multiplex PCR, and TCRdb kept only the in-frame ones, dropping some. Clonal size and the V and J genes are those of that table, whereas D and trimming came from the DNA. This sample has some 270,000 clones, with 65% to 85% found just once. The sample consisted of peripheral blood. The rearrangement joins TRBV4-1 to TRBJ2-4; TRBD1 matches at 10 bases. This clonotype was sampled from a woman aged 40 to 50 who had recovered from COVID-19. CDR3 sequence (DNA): TGCGCCAGCAGCCAAAGCCTGGACAGGGGGTCACTAGCCAAAAACATTCAGTACTTC. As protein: CASSQSLDRGSLAKNIQYF.